The 24 T cell receptor beta chains below come from one sample, sequenced in a study of T cells in Graves' hyperthyroidism and ophthalmopathy. TCR beta CDR3 region amplification was performed from RNA transcripts. The HTBI primer set drove a first-round RT-PCR of the TCR CDR3. One entry per CDR3 protein, called by TCRdb with MiXCR from the multiplex PCR reads. The table lists roughly 660,000 distinct CDR3 sequences, about 18% of them singletons, with around a sixth in the top ten. The sequenced material came from blood. The source of these receptors is a man in his forties or fifties with Graves' hyperthyroidism.

This clonotype has at least ten counts. The CDR3 loop is CASGGAVYSNEQFF. In DNA form, the CDR3 reads TGTGCCAGCGGAGGAGCGGTTTATAGCAATGAGCAGTTCTTC. The rearrangement uses TRBV12-3 or TRBV12-4 and TRBJ2-1; TRBD2 is a possible D gene (5 bases). V gave up 8 bases and J gave up 6 bases, with 17 bases separating them. This CDR3 contains 14 residues.

The table lists this clonotype with many counts. The V and J genes are TRBV10-3 and TRBJ1-1, with TRBD1 matching 10 bases. The J segment lost 3 bases and the V segment lost 2 bases, leaving 3 bases of the junction unmatched. CDR1 is ENHRY and CDR2 is SYGVKD in the germline V gene. The CDR3 consists of 15 residues. CDR3: CAISEAGTGDTEAFF. DNA of the CDR3: TGTGCCATCAGTGAGGCCGGGACAGGGGACACTGAAGCTTTCTTT.

The chain recombines TRBV29-1 with TRBJ2-2, with 12 bases lining up with TRBD2. V lost 4 bases to trimming and J lost 5 bases; unmatched junction nucleotides: 8. CDR1 and CDR2 from the germline V gene are SQVTM and ANQGSEA. The CDR3 sequence is 16 residues long. This CDR3 is CSVGLAGEFGTGELFF. The CDR3 nucleotides are TGCAGCGTTGGACTAGCGGGAGAGTTTGGTACCGGGGAGCTGTTTTTT.

This clonotype has only a few counts. The conserved final phenylalanine or tryptophan is absent from the CDR3, which likely points to a read error. The V gene is TRBV27, the J gene TRBJ2-7; weak D call: TRBD2 (5 bases). Looked up from germline, CDR1 is MNHEY and CDR2 is SMNVEV (reference sequence). The CDR3 is 14 amino acids. V shed 6 bases and J shed 3 bases, with 15 bases lying between them. The CDR3 loop is CASRSWSGLYEQYL. As DNA, the CDR3 is TGTGCCAGCAGATCCTGGAGCGGCCTCTACGAGCAGTACCTC.

This clonotype was observed many times. The J gene is TRBJ2-2, the V gene TRBV2; a possible D gene is TRBD2 (6 bases). Germline CDR1 SNHLY, CDR2 FYNNEI. The CDR3 is 15 residues long. The germline V and J ends were trimmed by 5 bases and 1 base, with 11 bases remaining between them. The CDR3 bases are TGTGCCAGCAGTCCGCAGGGAGGGAACACCGGGGAGCTGTTTTTT. Protein sequence: CASSPQGGNTGELFF. The full variable domain, completed using reference TRBV2 and TRBJ2-2, is EPEVTQTPSHQVTQMGQEVILRCVPISNHLYFYWYRQILGQKVEFLVSFYNNEISEKSEIFDDQFSVERPDGSNFTLKIRSTKLEDSAMYFCASSPQGGNTGELFFGEGSRLTVL.

The genes are TRBV6-1 and TRBJ1-5; possibly TRBD1 for D (6 bases). The CDR3 spans 15 residues. Trimming shortened V by 6 bases and J by 4 bases, and 16 bases separated the two germline ends. Germline values: CDR1 MNHNS, CDR2 SASEGT. This CDR3 is CASRPTGLGNQPQHF. CDR3 sequence (DNA): TGTGCCAGCAGACCGACAGGCTTAGGGAATCAGCCCCAGCATTTT.

This clonotype was found many times. This chain uses TRBV27 with TRBJ2-1; the match to TRBD2 covers 11 bases. V was pared by 4 bases and J by 4 bases, with 6 bases of the junction left unmatched. Per the germline V gene, CDR1 is MNHEY and CDR2 is SMNVEV (reference sequence). The CDR3 loop spans 16 amino acids. This chain's CDR3 is CASSSLAGAPYNEQFF. The CDR3 region has the DNA TGTGCCAGCAGTTCACTAGCGGGAGCACCGTACAATGAGCAGTTCTTC.

This clonotype turned up a few times. This chain joins TRBV5-4 and TRBJ2-3; D call uncertain. This CDR3 contains 13 residues. V was trimmed by 4 bases and J by 0 bases, leaving 6 bases between them. From germline, CDR1 is SGHNT and CDR2 YYREEE (reference sequence). CDR3 nucleotides: TGTGCCAGCAGCAAGGACAGCACAGATACGCAGTATTTT. This sequence encodes CASSKDSTDTQYF. Full variable domain (missing parts from reference TRBV5-4 and TRBJ2-3): ETGVTQSPTHLIKTRGQQVTLRCSSQSGHNTVSWYQQALGQGPQFIFQYYREEENGRGNFPPRFSGLQFPNYSSELNVNALELDDSALYLCASSKDSTDTQYFGPGTRLTVL.

This clonotype was seen repeatedly, ten times or more. The rearrangement joins TRBV3-1 to TRBJ2-7; TRBD2 aligns across 9 bases. Germline V gene data show CDR1 as LGHDT and CDR2 as YNNKEL (reference sequence). This CDR3 has 15 amino acids. The ends lost 3 bases at V and 2 bases at J; junction bases unmatched: 5. CDR3 in amino acids: CASSQPGLATYEQYF. The CDR3 DNA follows: TGTGCCAGCAGCCAGCCGGGACTAGCAACCTACGAGCAGTACTTC.

The genes are TRBV7-9 and TRBJ1-1, with D tentatively TRBD1 (5 bases). Trimming removed 5 bases at V and 4 bases at J, with 17 bases between. In germline, CDR1 is SEHNR, CDR2 FQNEAQ (reference sequence). CDR3 length equals 15 residues. CDR3 in DNA: TGTGCCAGCAGCAAATGGGGGAGCGGGGCCACTGAAGCTTTCTTT. Its translation is CASSKWGSGATEAFF.

The V gene is TRBV5-1, the J gene TRBJ2-7, with D unclear. Germline V lookup: CDR1 SGHRS, CDR2 YFSETQ. V was pared by 4 bases and J by 0 bases, with 11 bases between. The CDR3 contains 14 residues. CDR3 DNA sequence: TGCGCCAGCAGCACTACACACAGCTCCTACGAGCAGTACTTC. It is translated as CASSTTHSSYEQYF. The whole variable domain, filled in from reference TRBV5-1 and TRBJ2-7, reads KAGVTQTPRYLIKTRGQQVTLSCSPISGHRSVSWYQQTPGQGLQFLFEYFSETQRNKGNFPGRFSGRQFSNSRSEMNVSTLELGDSALYLCASSTTHSSYEQYFGPGTRLTVT.

This chain connects TRBV29-1 to TRBJ2-7; D gene ambiguous. Trimming stripped 4 bases from V and 6 bases from J, with 13 bases between. Germline-derived CDR1 and CDR2 are SQVTM and ANQGSEA. This CDR3 has 12 residues. The CDR3 nucleotides are TGCAGCGTTGTTCCTCTGCCCGGCGAGCAGTACTTC. Amino acid sequence: CSVVPLPGEQYF.

The chain couples TRBV18 to TRBJ1-5; no clear D. The CDR3 spans 12 residues. Germline V gene data show CDR1 as KGHSH and CDR2 as LQKENI. V dropped 2 bases and J dropped 7 bases, with 6 bases sitting between them. The DNA for the CDR3 is TGTGCCAGCTCACCAGGGTTGCAGCCCCAGCATTTT. This gives the protein CASSPGLQPQHF.

V and J are TRBV6-5 and TRBJ1-2; maybe TRBD1 (5 bases). CDR1 MNHEY and CDR2 SVGAGI come from the germline V gene. Trimming cost V 0 bases and J 0 bases, with 14 bases left between them. The CDR3 extends over 17 amino acids. In DNA form, the CDR3 reads TGTGCCAGCAGTTACTCGGAGATCACGGGGCCTAACTATGGCTACACCTTC. It encodes CASSYSEITGPNYGYTF.

This sequence joins TRBV28 and TRBJ1-2, with D perhaps TRBD1 (6 bases). V was trimmed by 4 bases and J by 7 bases, leaving 13 bases between them. Per germline, CDR1 MDHEN and CDR2 SYDVKM. The CDR3 consists of 13 residues. CDR3 in amino acids: CASSSPRGPGYTF. In DNA form, the CDR3 reads TGTGCCAGCAGTTCCCCTCGGGGGCCTGGCTACACCTTC.

This clonotype was recorded at least ten times. V usage is TRBV20-1 and J usage is TRBJ2-7; either TRBD1 or TRBD2 may supply D (5 bases each). V was shortened by 2 bases and J by 3 bases, with 11 bases between the two germline ends. The CDR3 length is 13 residues. The germline CDR1 and CDR2 sequences are DFQATT and SNEGSKA (reference sequence). CDR3 loop: CSARRDQRYEQYF. DNA for the CDR3: TGCAGTGCTAGAAGGGACCAGCGCTACGAGCAGTACTTC.

This clonotype was seen ten or more times. The chain joins TRBV18 to TRBJ2-3; weak D call: TRBD1 (6 bases). This CDR3 region has 15 residues. Trimming left V 1 base short and J 0 bases short, with 8 bases between. Germline loops: CDR1 KGHSH, CDR2 LQKENI. The CDR3 nucleotides are TGTGCCAGCTCACCACGCCAGGGGAGCACAGATACGCAGTATTTT. It specifies CASSPRQGSTDTQYF.

This clonotype has a count of ten or more. The chain couples TRBV9 to TRBJ2-1, with 8 bases matching TRBD2. CDR1 and CDR2 (germline): SGDLS, YYNGEE. The CDR3 runs 17 residues. V lost 3 bases to trimming and J lost 2 bases; unmatched junction nucleotides: 10. The CDR3 region is CASSASWETSAYNEQFF. Here the CDR3 DNA reads TGTGCCAGCAGCGCCTCCTGGGAGACTAGCGCCTACAATGAGCAGTTCTTC.

This clonotype was recorded many times. The CDR3 DNA reads TGTGCCAGCAGCGTGGCAGGGATCGCAGATACGCAGTATTTT. Translated, it gives CASSVAGIADTQYF. This chain uses TRBV7-9 with TRBJ2-3, with D possibly matching TRBD1 (5 bases). There are 14 residues in the CDR3. The ends were cut back, 5 bases at V and 4 bases at J, with 13 bases in the middle. Germline loops: CDR1 SEHNR, CDR2 FQNEAQ (reference sequence).

The chain combines TRBV6-1 with TRBJ2-1, with 14 bases identical to TRBD2. The junction had 10 bases not matched to a gene; V was cut back by 2 bases and J by 7 bases. CDR1 is MNHNS, CDR2 SASEGT, per germline. CDR3 size: 18 residues. CDR3 protein: CASSESPGLAGVVNEQFF. Written as DNA, the CDR3 is TGTGCCAGCAGTGAATCACCGGGACTAGCGGGAGTGGTTAATGAGCAGTTCTTC.

This rearrangement joins TRBV20-1 to TRBJ2-7; a weak D match, TRBD1 (5 bases). Germline CDR1 reads DFQATT; CDR2 reads SNEGSKA (reference sequence). The CDR3 covers 13 residues. Between the trimmed V and J ends, which lost 6 bases and 2 bases, there was a span of 14 bases. The CDR3 is CSARTGDPYEQYF. The DNA of the CDR3 is TGCAGTGCCAGAACAGGCGACCCCTACGAGCAGTACTTC.

V gene TRBV4-1 combines with J gene TRBJ2-1; 8 nucleotides align to TRBD1. The germline gives CDR1 MGHRA, CDR2 YSYEKL. Trimming at V came to 4 bases and at J to 7 bases, leaving 9 bases not matched to a gene. The CDR3 extends over 15 amino acids. The CDR3 loop is CASSPSGGAGNEQFF. The CDR3 DNA reads as TGCGCCAGCAGCCCTTCAGGGGGCGCAGGGAATGAGCAGTTCTTC.

This clonotype was seen at least ten times. The chain couples TRBV30 to TRBJ2-3; the match to TRBD1 covers 9 bases. V gave up 4 bases and J gave up 4 bases; unmatched junction bases: 6. Germline assignment: CDR1 GTSNPN and CDR2 SVGIG (reference sequence). CDR3 length: 14 residues. The CDR3 here is CAWTVQGAADTQYF. Written as DNA, the CDR3 is TGTGCCTGGACTGTACAGGGGGCGGCAGATACGCAGTATTTT.

This clonotype was found a few times. The J gene is TRBJ2-2, the V gene TRBV20-1, with D maybe TRBD2 (6 bases). Germline loops: CDR1 DFQATT, CDR2 SNEGSKA (reference sequence). Trimming shortened V by 0 bases and J by 2 bases, and 13 bases separated the two germline ends. The CDR3 contains 16 residues. The CDR3 DNA sequence: TGCAGTGCTAGAGATTGGAGGGGACGAAACACCGGGGAGCTGTTTTTT. Protein: CSARDWRGRNTGELFF.